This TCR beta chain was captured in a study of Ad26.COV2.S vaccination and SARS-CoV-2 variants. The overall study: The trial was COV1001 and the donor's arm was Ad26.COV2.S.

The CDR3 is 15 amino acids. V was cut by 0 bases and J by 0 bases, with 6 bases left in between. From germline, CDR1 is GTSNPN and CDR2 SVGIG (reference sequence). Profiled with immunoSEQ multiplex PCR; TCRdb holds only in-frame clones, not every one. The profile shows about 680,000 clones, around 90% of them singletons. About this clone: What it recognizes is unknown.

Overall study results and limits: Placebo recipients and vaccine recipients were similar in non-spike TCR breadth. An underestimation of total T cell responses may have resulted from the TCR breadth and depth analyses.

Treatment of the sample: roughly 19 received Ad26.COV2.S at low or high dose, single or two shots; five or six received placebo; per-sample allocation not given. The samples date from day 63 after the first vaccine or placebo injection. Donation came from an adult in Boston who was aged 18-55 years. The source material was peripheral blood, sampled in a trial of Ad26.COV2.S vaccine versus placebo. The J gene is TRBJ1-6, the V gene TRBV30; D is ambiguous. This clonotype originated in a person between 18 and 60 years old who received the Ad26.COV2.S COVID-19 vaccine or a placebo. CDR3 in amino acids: CAWSVKSSYNSPLHF. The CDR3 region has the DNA TGTGCCTGGAGTGTAAAAAGCTCCTATAATTCACCCCTCCACTTT. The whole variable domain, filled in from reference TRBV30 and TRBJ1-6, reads SQTIHQWPATLVQPVGSPLSLECTVEGTSNPNLYWYRQAAGRGLQLLFYSVGIGQISSEVPQNLSASRPQDRQFILSSKKLLLSDSGFYLCAWSVKSSYNSPLHFGNGTRLTVT.